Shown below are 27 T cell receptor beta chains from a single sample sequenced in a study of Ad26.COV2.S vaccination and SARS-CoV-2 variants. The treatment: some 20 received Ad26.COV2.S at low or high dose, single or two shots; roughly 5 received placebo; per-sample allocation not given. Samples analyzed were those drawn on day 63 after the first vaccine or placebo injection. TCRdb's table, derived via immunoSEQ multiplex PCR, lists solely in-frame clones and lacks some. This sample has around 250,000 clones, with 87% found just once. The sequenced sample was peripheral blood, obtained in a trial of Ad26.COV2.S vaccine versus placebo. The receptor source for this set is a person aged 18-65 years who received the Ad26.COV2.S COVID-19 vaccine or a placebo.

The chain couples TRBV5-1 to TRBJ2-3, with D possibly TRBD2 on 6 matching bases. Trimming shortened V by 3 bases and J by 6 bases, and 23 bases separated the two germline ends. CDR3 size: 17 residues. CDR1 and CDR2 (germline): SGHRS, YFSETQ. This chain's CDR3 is CASSSGSALANLDTQYF. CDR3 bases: TGCGCCAGCAGCTCCGGCTCCGCACTAGCTAATCTCGATACGCAGTATTTT.

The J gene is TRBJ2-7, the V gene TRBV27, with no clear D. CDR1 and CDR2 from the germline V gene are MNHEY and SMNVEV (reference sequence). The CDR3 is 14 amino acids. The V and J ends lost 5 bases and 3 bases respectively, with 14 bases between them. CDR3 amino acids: CASSPTDINYEQYF. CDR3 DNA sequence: TGTGCCAGCAGTCCCACAGATATTAACTACGAGCAGTACTTC.

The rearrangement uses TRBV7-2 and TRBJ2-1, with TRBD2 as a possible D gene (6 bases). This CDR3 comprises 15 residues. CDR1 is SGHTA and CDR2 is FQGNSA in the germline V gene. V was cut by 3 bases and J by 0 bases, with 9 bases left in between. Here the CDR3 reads CASSLGGTSYNEQFF. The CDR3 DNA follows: TGTGCCAGCAGCTTGGGGGGAACCTCCTACAATGAGCAGTTCTTC.

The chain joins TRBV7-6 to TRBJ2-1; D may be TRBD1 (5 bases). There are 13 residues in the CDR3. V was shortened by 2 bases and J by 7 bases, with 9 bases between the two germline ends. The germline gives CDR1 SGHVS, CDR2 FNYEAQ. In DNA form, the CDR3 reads TGTGCCAGCAGCTTAACCCCAGGGAATGAGCAGTTCTTC. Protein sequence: CASSLTPGNEQFF. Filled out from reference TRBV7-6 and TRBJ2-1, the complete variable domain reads GAGVSQSPRYKVTKRGQDVALRCDPISGHVSLYWYRQALGQGPEFLTYFNYEAQQDKSGLPNDRFSAERPEGSISTLTIQRTEQRDSAMYRCASSLTPGNEQFFGPGTRLTVL.

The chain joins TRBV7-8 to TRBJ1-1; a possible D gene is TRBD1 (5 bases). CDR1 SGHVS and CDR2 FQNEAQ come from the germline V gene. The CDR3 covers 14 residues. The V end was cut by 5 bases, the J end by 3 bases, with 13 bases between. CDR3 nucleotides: TGTGCCAGCAGCCCCCAGGGTGGGTACACTGAAGCTTTCTTT. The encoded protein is CASSPQGGYTEAFF.

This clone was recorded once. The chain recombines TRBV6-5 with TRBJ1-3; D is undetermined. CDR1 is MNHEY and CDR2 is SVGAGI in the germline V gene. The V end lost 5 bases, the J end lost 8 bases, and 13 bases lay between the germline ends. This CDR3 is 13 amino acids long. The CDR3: CASSSFPVDTIYF. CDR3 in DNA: TGTGCCAGCAGTAGCTTCCCCGTAGACACCATATATTTT.

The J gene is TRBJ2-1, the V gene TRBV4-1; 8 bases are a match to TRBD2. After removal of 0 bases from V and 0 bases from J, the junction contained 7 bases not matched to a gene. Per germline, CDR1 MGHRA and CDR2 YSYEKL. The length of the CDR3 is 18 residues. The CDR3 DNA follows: TGCGCCAGCAGCCAAGAATGGACTAGCCGGAGCTCCTACAATGAGCAGTTCTTC. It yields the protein CASSQEWTSRSSYNEQFF.

The CDR3 is CASSQAPGDSNQPQHF. In nucleotides, the CDR3 is TGCGCCAGCAGCCAGGCCCCTGGGGACAGCAATCAGCCCCAGCATTTT. This rearrangement joins TRBV4-1 to TRBJ1-5, with D maybe TRBD1 (5 bases). The germline V gene has CDR1 MGHRA and CDR2 YSYEKL. Trimming pared 3 bases from V and 1 base from J, leaving 13 bases between. The CDR3 spans 16 residues.

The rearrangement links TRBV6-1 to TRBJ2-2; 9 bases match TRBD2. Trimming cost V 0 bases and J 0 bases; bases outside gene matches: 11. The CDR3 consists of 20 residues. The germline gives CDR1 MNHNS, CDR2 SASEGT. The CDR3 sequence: CASSEAGFKLAGSNTGELFF. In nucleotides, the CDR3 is TGTGCCAGCAGTGAAGCAGGGTTCAAACTAGCGGGCTCGAACACCGGGGAGCTGTTTTTT.

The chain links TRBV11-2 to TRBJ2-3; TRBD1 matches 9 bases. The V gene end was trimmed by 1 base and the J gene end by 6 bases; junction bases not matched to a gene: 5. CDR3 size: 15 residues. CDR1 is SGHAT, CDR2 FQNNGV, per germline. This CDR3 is CASSLVGTGRDTQYF. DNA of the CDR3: TGTGCCAGCAGCTTAGTTGGGACAGGGAGGGATACGCAGTATTTT.

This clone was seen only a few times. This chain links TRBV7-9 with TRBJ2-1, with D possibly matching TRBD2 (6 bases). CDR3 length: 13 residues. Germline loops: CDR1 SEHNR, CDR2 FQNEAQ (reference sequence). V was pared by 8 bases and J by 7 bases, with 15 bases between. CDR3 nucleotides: TGTGCCAGCGAATCGGGACTCACTAATGAGCAGTTCTTC. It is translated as CASESGLTNEQFF.

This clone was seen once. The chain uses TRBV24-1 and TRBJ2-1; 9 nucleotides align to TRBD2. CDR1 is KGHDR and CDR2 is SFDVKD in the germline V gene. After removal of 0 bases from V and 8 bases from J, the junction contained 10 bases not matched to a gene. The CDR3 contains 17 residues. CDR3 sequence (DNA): TGTGCCACCAGTGATTTGTCAAGCGGGAGGCTAGGGGATGAGCAGTTCTTC. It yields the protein CATSDLSSGRLGDEQFF.

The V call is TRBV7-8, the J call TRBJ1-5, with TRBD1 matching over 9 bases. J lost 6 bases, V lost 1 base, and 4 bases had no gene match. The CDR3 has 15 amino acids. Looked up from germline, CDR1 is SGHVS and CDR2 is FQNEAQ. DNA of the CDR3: TGTGCCAGCAGCTTAGGGACAGGGGCAAGTCAGCCCCAGCATTTT. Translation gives CASSLGTGASQPQHF.

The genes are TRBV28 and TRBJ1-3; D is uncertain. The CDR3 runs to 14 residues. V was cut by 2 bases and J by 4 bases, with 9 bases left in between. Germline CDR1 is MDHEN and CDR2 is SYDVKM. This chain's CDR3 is CASSLGVPGNTIYF. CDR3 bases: TGTGCCAGCAGTTTAGGGGTCCCAGGAAACACCATATATTTT.

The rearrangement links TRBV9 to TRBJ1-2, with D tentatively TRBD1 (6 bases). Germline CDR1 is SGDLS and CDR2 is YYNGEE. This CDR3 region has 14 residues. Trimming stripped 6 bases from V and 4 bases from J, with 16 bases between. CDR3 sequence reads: CASNLGGASYGYTF. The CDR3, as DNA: TGTGCCAGCAACCTAGGGGGGGCGAGCTATGGCTACACCTTC.

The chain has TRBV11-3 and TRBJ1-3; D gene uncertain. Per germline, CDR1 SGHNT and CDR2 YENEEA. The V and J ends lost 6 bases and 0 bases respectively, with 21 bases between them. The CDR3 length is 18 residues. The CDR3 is CASRLSRTTGVSGNTIYF. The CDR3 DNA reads TGTGCCAGCAGACTATCCCGTACGACCGGGGTCTCTGGAAACACCATATATTTT.

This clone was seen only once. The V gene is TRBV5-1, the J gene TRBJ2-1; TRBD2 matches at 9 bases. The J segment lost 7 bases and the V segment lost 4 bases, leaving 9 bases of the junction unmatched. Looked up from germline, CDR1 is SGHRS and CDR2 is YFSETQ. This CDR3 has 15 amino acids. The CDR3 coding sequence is TGCGCCAGCAGCCCCGTCGGACTAGCGTTTAATGAGCAGTTCTTC. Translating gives CASSPVGLAFNEQFF.

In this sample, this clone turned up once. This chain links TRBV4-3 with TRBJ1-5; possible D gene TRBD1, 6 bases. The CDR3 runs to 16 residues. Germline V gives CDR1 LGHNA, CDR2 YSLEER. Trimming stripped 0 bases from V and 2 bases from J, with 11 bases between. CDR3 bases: TGCGCCAGCAGCCAAGAGCCAGGGGTTGGCAATCAGCCCCAGCATTTT. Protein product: CASSQEPGVGNQPQHF.

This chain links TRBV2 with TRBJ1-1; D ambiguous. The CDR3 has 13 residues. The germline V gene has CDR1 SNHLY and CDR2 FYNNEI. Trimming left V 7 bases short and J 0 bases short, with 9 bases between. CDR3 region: CASKYVMNTEAFF. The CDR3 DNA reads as TGTGCCAGCAAGTACGTGATGAACACTGAAGCTTTCTTT. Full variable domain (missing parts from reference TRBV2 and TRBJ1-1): EPEVTQTPSHQVTQMGQEVILRCVPISNHLYFYWYRQILGQKVEFLVSFYNNEISEKSEIFDDQFSVERPDGSNFTLKIRSTKLEDSAMYFCASKYVMNTEAFFGQGTRLTVV.

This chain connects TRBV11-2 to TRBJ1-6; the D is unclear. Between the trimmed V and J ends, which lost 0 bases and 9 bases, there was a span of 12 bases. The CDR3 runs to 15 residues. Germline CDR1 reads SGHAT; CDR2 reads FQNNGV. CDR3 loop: CASSLDHVVGSPLHF. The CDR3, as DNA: TGTGCCAGCAGCTTAGATCATGTGGTTGGTTCACCCCTCCACTTT. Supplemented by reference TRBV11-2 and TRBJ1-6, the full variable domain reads EAGVAQSPRYKIIEKRQSVAFWCNPISGHATLYWYQQILGQGPKLLIQFQNNGVVDDSQLPKDRFSAERLKGVDSTLKIQPAKLEDSAVYLCASSLDHVVGSPLHFGNGTRLTVT.

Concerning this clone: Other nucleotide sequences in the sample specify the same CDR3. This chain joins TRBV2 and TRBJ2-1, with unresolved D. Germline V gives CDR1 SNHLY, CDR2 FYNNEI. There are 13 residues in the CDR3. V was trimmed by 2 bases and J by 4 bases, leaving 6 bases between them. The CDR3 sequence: CASSENSYNEQFF. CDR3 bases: TGTGCCAGCAGTGAAAACAGTTACAATGAGCAGTTCTTC. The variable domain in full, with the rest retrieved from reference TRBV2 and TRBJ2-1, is EPEVTQTPSHQVTQMGQEVILRCVPISNHLYFYWYRQILGQKVEFLVSFYNNEISEKSEIFDDQFSVERPDGSNFTLKIRSTKLEDSAMYFCASSENSYNEQFFGPGTRLTVL.

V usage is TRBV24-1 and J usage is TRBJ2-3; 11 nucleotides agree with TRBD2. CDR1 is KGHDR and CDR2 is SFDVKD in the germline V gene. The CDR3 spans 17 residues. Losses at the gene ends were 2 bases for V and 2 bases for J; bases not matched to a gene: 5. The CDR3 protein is CATSDSGTSGVTDTQYF. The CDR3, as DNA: TGTGCCACCAGTGATTCCGGGACTAGCGGAGTCACAGATACGCAGTATTTT.

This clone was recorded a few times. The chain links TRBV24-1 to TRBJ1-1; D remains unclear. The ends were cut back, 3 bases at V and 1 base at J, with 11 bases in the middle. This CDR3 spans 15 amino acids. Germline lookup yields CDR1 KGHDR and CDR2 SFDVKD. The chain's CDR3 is CATSDGSPPNTEAFF. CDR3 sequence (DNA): TGTGCCACCAGTGATGGGAGCCCACCGAACACTGAAGCTTTCTTT.

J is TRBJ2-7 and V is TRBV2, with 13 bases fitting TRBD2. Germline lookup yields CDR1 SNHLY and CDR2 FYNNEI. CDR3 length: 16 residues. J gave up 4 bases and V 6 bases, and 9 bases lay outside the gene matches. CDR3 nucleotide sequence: TGTGCCAGCAGGGGGAGGCCGGGACTAGCGGGGTACGAGCAGTACTTC. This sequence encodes CASRGRPGLAGYEQYF.

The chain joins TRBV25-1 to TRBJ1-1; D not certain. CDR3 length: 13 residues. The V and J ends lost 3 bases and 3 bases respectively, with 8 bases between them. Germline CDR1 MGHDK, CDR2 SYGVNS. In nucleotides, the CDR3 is TGTGCCAGCAGTGATCGGCAGTACACTGAAGCTTTCTTT. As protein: CASSDRQYTEAFF.

The CDR3 DNA sequence: TGTGCCAGCAGCCCTGGGACAGTCACAGATACGCAGTATTTT. It translates to CASSPGTVTDTQYF. The chain employs TRBV7-3 and TRBJ2-3, with TRBD1 identical over 7 bases. Per the germline V gene, CDR1 is SGHTA and CDR2 is FQGTGA. Trimming cost V 5 bases and J 2 bases; bases outside gene matches: 4. The CDR3 is 14 residues long.

The CDR3 loop reads CASSNPGLAGAYNEQFF. The CDR3 DNA is TGTGCCAGTAGTAACCCGGGACTAGCGGGAGCATACAATGAGCAGTTCTTC. This sequence joins TRBV19 and TRBJ2-1, with 14 bases identical to TRBD2. The CDR3 has 17 amino acids. Germline CDR1 reads LNHDA; CDR2 reads SQIVND (reference sequence). With V trimmed by 4 bases and J by 4 bases, 6 bases remained unmatched.